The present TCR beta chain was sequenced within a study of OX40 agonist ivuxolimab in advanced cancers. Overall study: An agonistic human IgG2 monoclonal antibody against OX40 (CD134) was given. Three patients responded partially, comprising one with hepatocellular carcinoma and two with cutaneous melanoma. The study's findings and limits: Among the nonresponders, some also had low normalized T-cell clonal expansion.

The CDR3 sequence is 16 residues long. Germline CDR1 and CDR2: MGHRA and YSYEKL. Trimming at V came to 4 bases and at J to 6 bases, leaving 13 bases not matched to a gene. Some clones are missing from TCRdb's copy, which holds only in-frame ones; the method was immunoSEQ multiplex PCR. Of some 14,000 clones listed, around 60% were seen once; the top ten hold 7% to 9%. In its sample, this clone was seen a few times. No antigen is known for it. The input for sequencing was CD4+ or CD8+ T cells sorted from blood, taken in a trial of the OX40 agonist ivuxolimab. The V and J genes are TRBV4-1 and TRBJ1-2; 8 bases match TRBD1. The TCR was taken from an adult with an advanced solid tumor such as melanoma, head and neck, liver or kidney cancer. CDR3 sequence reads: CASSRVVLDRDNGYTF. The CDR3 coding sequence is TGCGCCAGCAGCCGAGTAGTTCTGGACAGGGATAATGGCTACACCTTC.